This passage covers 15 T cell receptor beta chains from one sample sequenced in a study of response to subunit inactivated influenza vaccine. TCRdb reprocessed the RT-PCR reads with MiXCR, giving one entry per CDR3 protein. Here the sample spans 450,000 to 600,000 distinct CDR3 sequences, around 8% being singletons. This material consisted of PBMCs from blood, taken around 25 months after vaccination. These receptors all stem from a man between 45 and 75 years old who received an inactivated influenza vaccine.

This clonotype was found a few times. The rearrangement joins TRBV7-3 to TRBJ2-7; 7 bases are shared with TRBD1. Trimming at V came to 2 bases and at J to 6 bases, leaving 4 bases not matched to a gene. CDR1 is SGHTA and CDR2 is FQGTGA in the germline V gene. The CDR3 is made up of 13 amino acids. The CDR3 DNA is TGTGCCAGCAGCTTATCAGGGGGTAGCGAGCAGTACTTC. Translated, it gives CASSLSGGSEQYF.

This clonotype was seen many times. V is TRBV20-1 and J is TRBJ1-1; D perhaps matches TRBD1 (6 bases). The germline V and J ends were trimmed by 3 bases and 6 bases, with 14 bases remaining between them. CDR3 length: 13 residues. Per the germline V gene, CDR1 is DFQATT and CDR2 is SNEGSKA (reference sequence). CDR3 sequence: CSASPGRTAEAFF. As DNA, the CDR3 is TGCAGTGCTAGCCCCGGGAGGACAGCTGAAGCTTTCTTT.

This clonotype has just a few counts. The V gene is TRBV4-2, the J gene TRBJ2-2; 10 nucleotides line up with TRBD2. The CDR3 has 17 residues. The germline CDR1 and CDR2 sequences are LGHNA and YNFKEQ. Trimming took 1 base from V and 4 from J; bases not matched to a gene: 6. The CDR3 region has the DNA TGTGCCAGCAGCCAAGTGGTCAGCGGGAGGGGCACCGGGGAGCTGTTTTTT. Translating it yields CASSQVVSGRGTGELFF.

This clonotype was seen repeatedly, ten times or more. In nucleotides, the CDR3 is TGTGCCAGCAGTTTAGGGTTCCCCCCGTACCAAGAGACCCAGTACTTC. Its translation is CASSLGFPPYQETQYF. The chain couples TRBV27 to TRBJ2-5; D call uncertain. Germline assignment: CDR1 MNHEY and CDR2 SMNVEV (reference sequence). This CDR3 is built from 16 residues. Trimming cost V 2 bases and J 0 bases, with 13 bases left between them.

The chain recombines TRBV29-1 with TRBJ2-5, with D perhaps TRBD1 or TRBD2 (6 bases each). Trimming stripped 4 bases from V and 4 bases from J, with 16 bases between. Germline-derived CDR1 and CDR2 are SQVTM and ANQGSEA. The CDR3 is 14 residues long. The CDR3 DNA follows: TGCAGCGTTGGAGTTTGGAGGGGGGCAGAGACCCAGTACTTC. Translation: CSVGVWRGAETQYF. Full variable domain (missing parts from reference TRBV29-1 and TRBJ2-5): SAVISQKPSRDICQRGTSLTIQCQVDSQVTMMFWYRQQPGQSLTLIATANQGSEATYESGFVIDKFPISRPNLTFSTLTVSNMSPEDSSIYLCSVGVWRGAETQYFGPGTRLLVL.

V and J are TRBV6-2 or TRBV6-3 and TRBJ2-1, with 11 bases lining up with TRBD2. The V segment lost 5 bases and the J segment 6 bases; nucleotides outside the gene matches: 9. Germline values: CDR1 MNHEY, CDR2 SVGEGT. The CDR3 runs to 16 residues. CDR3 region: CASSQLSGRAGNEQFF. CDR3 nucleotide sequence: TGTGCCAGCAGTCAGCTTAGCGGGAGGGCCGGCAATGAGCAGTTCTTC.

On this clonotype: A much bigger clone sits one base away, suggesting this may be a read error. This sequence joins TRBV5-1 and TRBJ2-5; a weak D match, TRBD1 (5 bases). The CDR3 is made up of 15 amino acids. The germline V gene has CDR1 SGHRS and CDR2 YFSETQ. The CDR3 bases are TGCGCCAGCCGCTTAGAAGGTGGGGCTTGGGAGACCCAGTACTTC. Amino acid sequence: CASRLEGGAWETQYF.

In this sample, this clonotype turned up a few times. The J gene is TRBJ1-6, the V gene TRBV4-3; TRBD1 agrees at 7 bases. CDR1 LGHNA and CDR2 YSLEER come from the germline V gene. The CDR3 runs 16 residues. V gave up 0 bases and J gave up 6 bases; unmatched junction bases: 5. The CDR3 sequence: CASSQDLGGVNSPLHF. CDR3 in DNA: TGCGCCAGCAGCCAAGATTTAGGGGGCGTTAATTCACCCCTCCACTTT.

This chain links TRBV4-1 with TRBJ1-4; D is unresolved. CDR1 MGHRA and CDR2 YSYEKL come from the germline V gene. This CDR3 contains 14 residues. Trimming stripped 2 bases from V and 8 bases from J, with 12 bases between. The CDR3 sequence: CASSQHPVGEKLFF. Written as DNA, the CDR3 is TGCGCCAGCAGCCAACACCCCGTGGGGGAAAAACTGTTTTTT.

This clonotype was picked up a small number of times. The V gene is TRBV5-1, the J gene TRBJ2-6, with D possibly matching TRBD1 (6 bases). The CDR3 has 17 amino acids. V lost 3 bases and J lost 1, with 14 bases in between. Germline CDR1 and CDR2: SGHRS and YFSETQ. CDR3 region: CASSSGTLASGANVLTF. The CDR3 coding sequence is TGCGCCAGCAGCTCCGGGACACTCGCTTCTGGGGCCAACGTCCTGACTTTC.

This clonotype came up many times. The chain recombines TRBV29-1 with TRBJ1-3, with 7 bases lining up with TRBD1. This CDR3 contains 13 residues. Germline values: CDR1 SQVTM, CDR2 ANQGSEA. The V and J ends lost 7 bases and 5 bases, in that order; junction bases with no gene match: 8. CDR3: CSAINRGRNTIYF. The CDR3 region has the DNA TGCAGCGCAATAAACAGGGGTCGAAACACCATATATTTT.

Comment on this clonotype: A clone one base away is much larger, so this may be a read error. The chain employs TRBV3-1 and TRBJ1-2, with D unclear. CDR3 size: 13 residues. The V gene's germline CDR1 is LGHDT and CDR2 YNNKEL (reference sequence). The CDR3 reads CSSSPRTDYGYTF. CDR3 bases: TGTTCCAGCAGCCCCAGGACGGACTATGGCTACACCTTC.

This clonotype was observed a few times. The chain is built from TRBV12-3 or TRBV12-4 and TRBJ1-2; D is possibly TRBD1 (5 bases). The CDR3 covers 17 residues. The V gene lost 3 bases and the J gene lost 5 bases, with 22 bases spanning the gap. CDR3 protein: CASSFTGTPISGYGYTF. In DNA form, the CDR3 reads TGTGCCAGCAGTTTTACCGGGACCCCAATTAGTGGGTATGGCTACACCTTC.

The sample holds a few counts of this clonotype. V and J are TRBV15 and TRBJ2-7; D not resolved. Trimming cost V 6 bases and J 3 bases, with 15 bases left between them. CDR1 and CDR2 from the germline V gene are LNHNV and YYDKDF (reference sequence). The CDR3 has 14 residues. The DNA of the CDR3 is TGTGCCACCAGTTCGGAAGGGAACAACTACGAGCAGTACTTC. Encoded protein: CATSSEGNNYEQYF.

There are many counts of this clonotype. The chain carries TRBV5-5 and TRBJ2-5; D is ambiguous. Trimming stripped 0 bases from V and 0 bases from J, with 6 bases between. The CDR3 covers 14 residues. Per germline, CDR1 SGHKS and CDR2 YYEKEE (reference sequence). The CDR3 region has the DNA TGTGCCAGCAGCTTGGGGCGTTACCAAGAGACCCAGTACTTC. This translates into CASSLGRYQETQYF.